This T cell receptor beta chain derives from a study of T cell changes during pregnancy in multiple sclerosis. Assay used: immunoSEQ multiplex PCR; TCRdb lists only in-frame clones, some missing. The repertoire holds fewer than 35,000 clones, with approximately 90% as singletons. Germline CDR1 reads SNHLY; CDR2 reads FYNNEI. The CDR3 is 13 amino acids. Deletions cut 7 bases from V and 1 base from J, with 10 bases between. This TCR came from a female donor with multiple sclerosis, enrolled in a pregnancy study. This rearrangement joins TRBV2 to TRBJ1-1; D unclear. Sequenced material: CD8+ T cells from peripheral blood mononuclear cells, taken in the second trimester of pregnancy. The CDR3 protein is CASTQWRNTEAFF. In DNA, the CDR3 is TGTGCCAGCACCCAATGGAGGAACACTGAAGCTTTCTTT. Supplemented by reference TRBV2 and TRBJ1-1, the full variable domain reads EPEVTQTPSHQVTQMGQEVILRCVPISNHLYFYWYRQILGQKVEFLVSFYNNEISEKSEIFDDQFSVERPDGSNFTLKIRSTKLEDSAMYFCASTQWRNTEAFFGQGTRLTVV.